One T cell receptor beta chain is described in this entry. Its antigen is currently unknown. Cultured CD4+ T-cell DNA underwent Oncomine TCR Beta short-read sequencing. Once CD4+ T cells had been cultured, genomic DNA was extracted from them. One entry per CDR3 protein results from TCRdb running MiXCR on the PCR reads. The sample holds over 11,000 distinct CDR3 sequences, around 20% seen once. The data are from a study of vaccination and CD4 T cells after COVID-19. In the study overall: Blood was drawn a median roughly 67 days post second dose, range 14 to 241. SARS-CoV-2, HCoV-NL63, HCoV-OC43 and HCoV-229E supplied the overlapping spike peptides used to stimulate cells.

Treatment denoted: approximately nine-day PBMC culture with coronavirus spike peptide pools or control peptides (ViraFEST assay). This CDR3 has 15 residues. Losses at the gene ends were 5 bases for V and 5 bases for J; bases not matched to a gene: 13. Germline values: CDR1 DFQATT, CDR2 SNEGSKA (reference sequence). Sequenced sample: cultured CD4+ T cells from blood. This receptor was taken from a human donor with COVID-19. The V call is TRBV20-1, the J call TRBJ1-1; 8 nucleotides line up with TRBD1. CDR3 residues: CSAPGDRKTKTEAFF. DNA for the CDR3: TGCAGTGCTCCAGGGGACAGGAAAACAAAAACTGAAGCTTTCTTT.